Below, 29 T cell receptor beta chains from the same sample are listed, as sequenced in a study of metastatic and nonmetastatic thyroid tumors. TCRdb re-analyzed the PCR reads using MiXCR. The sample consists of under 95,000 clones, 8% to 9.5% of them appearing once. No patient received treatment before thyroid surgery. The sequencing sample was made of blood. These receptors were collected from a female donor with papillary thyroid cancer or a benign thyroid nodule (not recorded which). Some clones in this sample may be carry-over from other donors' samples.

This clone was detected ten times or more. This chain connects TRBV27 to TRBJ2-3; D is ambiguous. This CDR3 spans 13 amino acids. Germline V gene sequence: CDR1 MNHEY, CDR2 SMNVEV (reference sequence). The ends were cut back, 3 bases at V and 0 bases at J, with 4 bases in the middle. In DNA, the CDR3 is TGTGCCAGCAGTTTCCAAAGCACAGATACGCAGTATTTT. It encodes CASSFQSTDTQYF.

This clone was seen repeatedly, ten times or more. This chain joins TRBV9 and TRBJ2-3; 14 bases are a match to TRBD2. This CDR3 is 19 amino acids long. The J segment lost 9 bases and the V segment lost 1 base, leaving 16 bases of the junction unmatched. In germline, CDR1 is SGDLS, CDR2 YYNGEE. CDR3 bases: TGTGCCAGCAGCGTAATTCCCCCGACTAGCGGGGGGGCCTTAGACACGCAGTATTTT. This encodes CASSVIPPTSGGALDTQYF.

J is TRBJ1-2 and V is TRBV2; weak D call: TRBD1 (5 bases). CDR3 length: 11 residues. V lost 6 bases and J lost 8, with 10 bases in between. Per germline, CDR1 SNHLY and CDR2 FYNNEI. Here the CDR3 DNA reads TGTGCCAGCAGCCCGGGGGGGGGCTACACCTTC. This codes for CASSPGGGYTF.

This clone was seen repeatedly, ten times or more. In DNA, the CDR3 is TGTGCCAGTAGTATGGCAAGGGCCCAGCCCCAGCATTTT. Its protein product is CASSMARAQPQHF. V usage is TRBV19 and J usage is TRBJ1-5; D remains unclear. CDR1 and CDR2 (germline): LNHDA, SQIVND (reference sequence). V was clipped by 3 bases and J by 7 bases, with 10 bases between them. The CDR3 runs to 13 residues.

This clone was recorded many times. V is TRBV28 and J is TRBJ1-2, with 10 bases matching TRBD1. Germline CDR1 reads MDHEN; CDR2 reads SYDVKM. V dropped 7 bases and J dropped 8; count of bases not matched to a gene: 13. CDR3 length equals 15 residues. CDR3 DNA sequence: TGTGCCAGCAAGTTCGCACAGACAGGGGGCTCGGGCTACACCTTC. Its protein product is CASKFAQTGGSGYTF.

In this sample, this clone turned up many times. The CDR3 DNA sequence: TGTGCCAGCAGCTCGACGGGACCCACACGAGGGGAGCAGTACTTC. Translating it yields CASSSTGPTRGEQYF. The chain couples TRBV7-9 to TRBJ2-7; the D gene could be TRBD1 or TRBD2 (5 bases each). V was clipped by 4 bases and J by 7 bases, with 20 bases between them. The CDR3 spans 15 residues. Germline V gene sequence: CDR1 SEHNR, CDR2 FQNEAQ (reference sequence).

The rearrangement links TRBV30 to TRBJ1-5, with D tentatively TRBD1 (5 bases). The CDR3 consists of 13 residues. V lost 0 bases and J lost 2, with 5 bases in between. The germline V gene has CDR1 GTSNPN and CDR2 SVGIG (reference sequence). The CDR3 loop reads CAWSVQGNQPQHF. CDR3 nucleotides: TGTGCCTGGAGTGTACAGGGCAATCAGCCCCAGCATTTT.

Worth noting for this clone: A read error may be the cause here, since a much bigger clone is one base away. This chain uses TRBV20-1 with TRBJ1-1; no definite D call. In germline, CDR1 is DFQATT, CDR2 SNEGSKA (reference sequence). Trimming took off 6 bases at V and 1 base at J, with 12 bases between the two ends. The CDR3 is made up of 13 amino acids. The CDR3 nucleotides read TGCAGTGCCCCGAGTGTTCAGAACACTGAAGCTTTCTTT. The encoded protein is CSAPSVQNTEAFF.

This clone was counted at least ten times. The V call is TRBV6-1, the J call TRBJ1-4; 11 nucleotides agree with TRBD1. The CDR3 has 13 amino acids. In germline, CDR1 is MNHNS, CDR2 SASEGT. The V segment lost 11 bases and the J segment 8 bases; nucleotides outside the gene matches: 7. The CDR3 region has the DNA TGTGCCTCCGCGGGACAGGGGGTGGAAAAACTGTTTTTT. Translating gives CASAGQGVEKLFF.

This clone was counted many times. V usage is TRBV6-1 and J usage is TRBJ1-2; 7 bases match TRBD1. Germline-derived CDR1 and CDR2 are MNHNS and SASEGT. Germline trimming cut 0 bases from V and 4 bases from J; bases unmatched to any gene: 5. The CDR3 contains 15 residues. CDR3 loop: CASSEAQGTAYGYTF. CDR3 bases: TGTGCCAGCAGTGAAGCTCAAGGGACAGCCTATGGCTACACCTTC.

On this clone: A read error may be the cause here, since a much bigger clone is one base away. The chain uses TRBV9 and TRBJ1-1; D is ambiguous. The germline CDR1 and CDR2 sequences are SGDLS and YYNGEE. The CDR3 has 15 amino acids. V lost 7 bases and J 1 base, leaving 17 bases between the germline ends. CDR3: CASGPRHVPNTEAFF. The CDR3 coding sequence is TGTGCCAGCGGCCCAAGACACGTTCCGAACACTGAAGCTTTCTTT.

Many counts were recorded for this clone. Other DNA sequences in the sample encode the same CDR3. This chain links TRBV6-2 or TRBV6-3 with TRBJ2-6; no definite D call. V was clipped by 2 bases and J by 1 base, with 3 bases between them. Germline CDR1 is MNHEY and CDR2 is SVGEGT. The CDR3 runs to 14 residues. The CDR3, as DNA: TGTGCCAGCAGTTACGGGTCTGGGGCCAACGTCCTGACTTTC. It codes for CASSYGSGANVLTF.

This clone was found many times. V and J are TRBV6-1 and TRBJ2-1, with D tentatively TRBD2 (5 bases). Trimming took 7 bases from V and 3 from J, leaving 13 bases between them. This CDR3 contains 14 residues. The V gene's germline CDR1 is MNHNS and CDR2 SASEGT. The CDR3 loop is CASTTERVYNEQFF. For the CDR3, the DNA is TGTGCCAGCACAACAGAGAGGGTCTACAATGAGCAGTTCTTC.

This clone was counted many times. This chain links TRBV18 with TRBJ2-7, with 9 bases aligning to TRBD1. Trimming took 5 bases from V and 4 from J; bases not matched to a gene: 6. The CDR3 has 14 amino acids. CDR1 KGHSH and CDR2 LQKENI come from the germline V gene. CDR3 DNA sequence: TGTGCCAGCTCATCCGGGACAGGGAGGTACGAGCAGTACTTC. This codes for CASSSGTGRYEQYF. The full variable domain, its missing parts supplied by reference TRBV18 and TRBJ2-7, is NAGVMQNPRHLVRRRGQEARLRCSPMKGHSHVYWYRQLPEEGLKFMVYLQKENIIDESGMPKERFSAEFPKEGPSILRIQQVVRGDSAAYFCASSSGTGRYEQYFGPGTRLTVT.

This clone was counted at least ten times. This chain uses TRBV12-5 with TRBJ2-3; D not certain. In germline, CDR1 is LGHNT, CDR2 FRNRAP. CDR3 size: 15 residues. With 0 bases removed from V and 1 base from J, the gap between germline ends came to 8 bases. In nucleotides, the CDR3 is TGTGCTAGTGGTTTGGTAAACAGCCGCACAGATACGCAGTATTTT. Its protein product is CASGLVNSRTDTQYF.

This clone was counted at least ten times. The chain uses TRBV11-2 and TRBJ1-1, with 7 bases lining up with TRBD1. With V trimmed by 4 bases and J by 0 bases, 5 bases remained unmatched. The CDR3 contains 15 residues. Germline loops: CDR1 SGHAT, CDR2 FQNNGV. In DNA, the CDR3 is TGTGCCAGCAGCTCGGGACAGCTAATGAACACTGAAGCTTTCTTT. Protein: CASSSGQLMNTEAFF.

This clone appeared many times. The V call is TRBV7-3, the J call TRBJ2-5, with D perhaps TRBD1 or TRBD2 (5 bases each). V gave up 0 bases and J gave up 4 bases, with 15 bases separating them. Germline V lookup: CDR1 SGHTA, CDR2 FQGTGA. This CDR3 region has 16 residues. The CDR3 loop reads CASSLTGQTRGETQYF. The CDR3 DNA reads TGTGCCAGCAGCTTAACGGGGCAAACTAGGGGAGAGACCCAGTACTTC.

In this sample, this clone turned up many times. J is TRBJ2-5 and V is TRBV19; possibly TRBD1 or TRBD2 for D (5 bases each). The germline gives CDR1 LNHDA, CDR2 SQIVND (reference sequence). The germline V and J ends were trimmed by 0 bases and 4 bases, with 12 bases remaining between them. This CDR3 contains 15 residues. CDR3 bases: TGTGCCAGTAGTATAGATGGGGGTGGTGGAGAGACCCAGTACTTC. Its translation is CASSIDGGGGETQYF.

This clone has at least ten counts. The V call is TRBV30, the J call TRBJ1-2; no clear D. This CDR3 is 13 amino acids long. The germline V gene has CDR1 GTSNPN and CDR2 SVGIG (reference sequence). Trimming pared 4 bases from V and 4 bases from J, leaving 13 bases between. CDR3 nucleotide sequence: TGTGCCTGGATCGGCAACAGTTTCTATGGCTACACCTTC. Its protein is CAWIGNSFYGYTF. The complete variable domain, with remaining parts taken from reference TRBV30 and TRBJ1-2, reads SQTIHQWPATLVQPVGSPLSLECTVEGTSNPNLYWYRQAAGRGLQLLFYSVGIGQISSEVPQNLSASRPQDRQFILSSKKLLLSDSGFYLCAWIGNSFYGYTFGSGTRLTVV.

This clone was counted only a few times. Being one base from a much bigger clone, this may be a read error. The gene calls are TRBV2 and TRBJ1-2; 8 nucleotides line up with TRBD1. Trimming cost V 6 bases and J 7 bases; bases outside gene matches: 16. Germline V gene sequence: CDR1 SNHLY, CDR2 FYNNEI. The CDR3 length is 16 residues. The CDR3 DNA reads TGTGCCAGCAGGCGACTACCCGGGGGCACAGGGGGTGGCTACACCTTC. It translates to CASRRLPGGTGGGYTF. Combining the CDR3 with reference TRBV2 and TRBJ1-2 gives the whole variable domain EPEVTQTPSHQVTQMGQEVILRCVPISNHLYFYWYRQILGQKVEFLVSFYNNEISEKSEIFDDQFSVERPDGSNFTLKIRSTKLEDSAMYFCASRRLPGGTGGGYTFGSGTRLTVV.

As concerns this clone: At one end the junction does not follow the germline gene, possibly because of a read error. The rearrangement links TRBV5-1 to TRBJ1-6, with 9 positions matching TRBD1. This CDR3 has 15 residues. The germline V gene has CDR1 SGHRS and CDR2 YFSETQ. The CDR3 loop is CSSSWGQGGSSLLHF. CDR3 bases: TGCTCCAGCAGCTGGGGACAGGGAGGGAGTTCACTCCTCCACTTT.

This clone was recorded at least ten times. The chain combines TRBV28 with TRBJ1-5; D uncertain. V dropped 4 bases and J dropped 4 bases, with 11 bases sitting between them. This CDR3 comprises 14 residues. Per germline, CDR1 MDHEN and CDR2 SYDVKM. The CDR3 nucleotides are TGTGCCAGCAGTTCCCCTGGCGGAAATCAGCCCCAGCATTTT. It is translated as CASSSPGGNQPQHF. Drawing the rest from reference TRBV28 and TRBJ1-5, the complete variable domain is DVKVTQSSRYLVKRTGEKVFLECVQDMDHENMFWYRQDPGLGLRLIYFSYDVKMKEKGDIPEGYSVSREKKERFSLILESASTNQTSMYLCASSSPGGNQPQHFGDGTRLSIL.

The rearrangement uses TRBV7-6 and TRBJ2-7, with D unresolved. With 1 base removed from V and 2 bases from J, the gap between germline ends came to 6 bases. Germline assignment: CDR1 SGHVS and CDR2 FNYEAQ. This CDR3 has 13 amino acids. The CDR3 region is CASSLGSTYEQYF. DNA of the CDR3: TGTGCCAGCAGCTTAGGGTCTACCTACGAGCAGTACTTC.

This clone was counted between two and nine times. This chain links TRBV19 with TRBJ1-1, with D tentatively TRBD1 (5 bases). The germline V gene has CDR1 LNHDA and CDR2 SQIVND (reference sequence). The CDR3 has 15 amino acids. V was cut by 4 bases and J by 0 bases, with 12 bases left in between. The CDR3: CASSTPAGMNTEAFF. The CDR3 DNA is TGTGCCAGTAGTACTCCCGCAGGGATGAACACTGAAGCTTTCTTT.

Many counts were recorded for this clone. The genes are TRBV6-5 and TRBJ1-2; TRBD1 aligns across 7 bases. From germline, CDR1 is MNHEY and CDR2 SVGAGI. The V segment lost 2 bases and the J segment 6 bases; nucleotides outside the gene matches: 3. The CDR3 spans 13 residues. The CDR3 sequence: CASSYQGGHGYTF. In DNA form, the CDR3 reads TGTGCCAGCAGTTACCAAGGGGGCCATGGCTACACCTTC.

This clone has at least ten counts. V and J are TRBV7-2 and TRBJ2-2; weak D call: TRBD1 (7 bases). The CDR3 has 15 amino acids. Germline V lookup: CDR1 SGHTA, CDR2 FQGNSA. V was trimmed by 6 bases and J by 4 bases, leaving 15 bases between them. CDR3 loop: CASREGARGTGELFF. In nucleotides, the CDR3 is TGTGCCAGCAGGGAGGGGGCGCGAGGCACCGGGGAGCTGTTTTTT.

In nucleotides, the CDR3 is TGTGCCAGCAGCCAACTCGGGACAGGGTTATATGGCTACACCTTC. This translates into CASSQLGTGLYGYTF. The V gene is TRBV14, the J gene TRBJ1-2; 9 bases agree with TRBD1. The CDR3 contains 15 residues. CDR1 and CDR2 (germline): SGHDN, FVKESK. With V trimmed by 2 bases and J by 5 bases, 6 bases remained unmatched. The full variable domain, its missing parts supplied by reference TRBV14 and TRBJ1-2, is EAGVTQFPSHSVIEKGQTVTLRCDPISGHDNLYWYRRVMGKEIKFLLHFVKESKQDESGMPNNRFLAERTGGTYSTLKVQPAELEDSGVYFCASSQLGTGLYGYTFGSGTRLTVV.

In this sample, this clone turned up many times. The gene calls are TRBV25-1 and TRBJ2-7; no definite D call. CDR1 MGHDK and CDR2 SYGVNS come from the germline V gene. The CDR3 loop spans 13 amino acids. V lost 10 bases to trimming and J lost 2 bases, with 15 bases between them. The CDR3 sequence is CATQLGRTYEQYF. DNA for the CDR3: TGTGCCACCCAACTCGGACGGACCTACGAGCAGTACTTC.

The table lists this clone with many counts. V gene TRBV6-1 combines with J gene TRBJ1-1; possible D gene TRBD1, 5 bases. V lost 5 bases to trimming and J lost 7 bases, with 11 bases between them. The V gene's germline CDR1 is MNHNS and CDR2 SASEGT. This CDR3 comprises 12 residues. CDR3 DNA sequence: TGTGCCAGCAGTCGTCGGGGCTTTGAAGCTTTCTTT. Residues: CASSRRGFEAFF.